This passage covers 14 T cell receptor beta chains from one sample sequenced in a study of cytomegalovirus exposure and HLA in healthy donors. TCRdb's copy holds only in-frame clones and misses some; the assay was immunoSEQ multiplex PCR. This table has around 300,000 clones, 70% to 90% appearing once. The sequenced material came from PBMCs. These receptors were taken from a woman younger than 35 in good health and CMV-seronegative.

The CDR3 protein is CASSVGQEETQYF. CDR3 nucleotide sequence: TGTGCCAGCAGTGTGGGGCAGGAGGAGACCCAGTACTTC. The chain joins TRBV28 to TRBJ2-5, with a possible D match to TRBD1 (5 bases). CDR3 size: 13 residues. Per the germline V gene, CDR1 is MDHEN and CDR2 is SYDVKM. Trimming removed 5 bases at V and 5 bases at J, with 12 bases between.

This clone appeared a single time. The rearrangement links TRBV5-1 to TRBJ2-1; TRBD1 aligns across 9 bases. Germline CDR1 is SGHRS and CDR2 is YFSETQ. The CDR3 runs to 15 residues. V lost 6 bases and J lost 5; bases outside the gene matches: 9. CDR3 nucleotide sequence: TGCGCCAGCATGAGGACAGGGGTCCTAAACAATGAGCAGTTCTTC. Encoded protein: CASMRTGVLNNEQFF.

The genes are TRBV29-1 and TRBJ2-5; the match to TRBD2 covers 8 bases. This CDR3 spans 13 amino acids. CDR1 SQVTM and CDR2 ANQGSEA come from the germline V gene. V trimming: 4 bases; J trimming: 4 bases; junction bases outside the gene matches: 5. The CDR3 spells CSVGGGGRETQYF. The CDR3 nucleotides read TGCAGCGTTGGGGGCGGGGGGCGAGAGACCCAGTACTTC.

For the CDR3, the DNA is TGTGCCAGCAATCGACACGGGGACAATGAGCAGTTCTTC. This translates into CASNRHGDNEQFF. The chain employs TRBV2 and TRBJ2-1; the D gene is possibly TRBD2 (5 bases). Germline CDR1 SNHLY, CDR2 FYNNEI. The CDR3 covers 13 residues. V was cut by 7 bases and J by 5 bases, with 12 bases left in between.

The chain couples TRBV27 to TRBJ2-7, with a tentative D call TRBD2 (7 bases). The CDR3 is made up of 13 amino acids. With 6 bases removed from V and 1 base from J, the gap between germline ends came to 10 bases. The germline CDR1 and CDR2 sequences are MNHEY and SMNVEV (reference sequence). CDR3 loop: CASRGGASYEQYF. The CDR3 region has the DNA TGTGCCAGCAGAGGGGGGGCTTCCTACGAGCAGTACTTC.

The rearrangement joins TRBV9 to TRBJ2-1, with 12 bases fitting TRBD2. Trimming cost V 4 bases and J 7 bases; bases outside gene matches: 6. CDR1 SGDLS and CDR2 YYNGEE come from the germline V gene. This CDR3 is built from 15 residues. The CDR3 DNA is TGTGCCAGCAGCCCCCCGCTAGCGGGAGGGAATGAGCAGTTCTTC. Residues: CASSPPLAGGNEQFF. The variable domain in full, with the rest retrieved from reference TRBV9 and TRBJ2-1, is DSGVTQTPKHLITATGQRVTLRCSPRSGDLSVYWYQQSLDQGLQFLIQYYNGEERAKGNILERFSAQQFPDLHSELNLSSLELGDSALYFCASSPPLAGGNEQFFGPGTRLTVL.

The gene calls are TRBV19 and TRBJ1-5, with D perhaps TRBD1 (5 bases). Trimming pared 1 base from V and 0 bases from J, leaving 13 bases between. The CDR3 length is 17 residues. Per germline, CDR1 LNHDA and CDR2 SQIVND (reference sequence). The CDR3 reads CASSIGGAPYSNQPQHF. Written as DNA, the CDR3 is TGTGCCAGTAGTATAGGGGGCGCCCCCTATAGCAATCAGCCCCAGCATTTT.

This clone was picked up one time. V is TRBV11-2 and J is TRBJ2-2; no definite D call. This CDR3 is 12 amino acids long. Germline V CDR1 and CDR2: SGHAT, FQNNGV. Trimming took off 5 bases at V and 2 bases at J, with 3 bases between the two ends. CDR3 nucleotides: TGTGCCAGCAGCACAAACACCGGGGAGCTGTTTTTT. Protein sequence: CASSTNTGELFF.

With respect to this clone: In the same sample, other DNA sequences code for this CDR3. This chain joins TRBV30 and TRBJ1-2; possibly TRBD1 for D (5 bases). From germline, CDR1 is GTSNPN and CDR2 SVGIG (reference sequence). The CDR3 runs to 13 residues. The V gene lost 1 base and the J gene lost 4 bases, with 10 bases spanning the gap. Here the CDR3 reads CAWSEVRAYGYTF. For the CDR3, the DNA is TGTGCCTGGAGTGAGGTCAGGGCCTATGGCTACACCTTC.

This clone was recorded only once. The V gene is TRBV30, the J gene TRBJ1-2; possible D gene TRBD1, 5 bases. The V gene lost 0 bases and the J gene lost 8 bases, with 16 bases spanning the gap. The CDR3 spans 14 residues. The germline V gene has CDR1 GTSNPN and CDR2 SVGIG (reference sequence). CDR3 sequence reads: CAWSVRGGIDGYTF. CDR3 DNA: TGTGCCTGGAGTGTACGGGGGGGGATAGACGGCTACACCTTC.

Only one count was recorded for this clone. This rearrangement joins TRBV6-1 to TRBJ2-7; TRBD1 agrees at 11 bases. The germline gives CDR1 MNHNS, CDR2 SASEGT. The CDR3 is 16 residues long. Unmatched junction bases numbered 7, after V lost 3 bases and J lost 3 bases. CDR3 bases: TGTGCCAGCAGTGAGAGCCGGGACAGGGGGTTCTACGAGCAGTACTTC. This translates into CASSESRDRGFYEQYF.

Turning to this clone: The identical CDR3 is also encoded by other nucleotide sequences in the sample. The chain links TRBV5-1 to TRBJ1-1, with TRBD1 matching over 7 bases. The CDR3 sequence is 15 residues long. Germline-derived CDR1 and CDR2 are SGHRS and YFSETQ. J gave up 1 base and V 0 bases, and 3 bases lay outside the gene matches. The CDR3 is CASSLGTGRNTEAFF. DNA of the CDR3: TGCGCCAGCAGCTTGGGGACAGGTAGGAACACTGAAGCTTTCTTT.

The chain uses TRBV25-1 and TRBJ2-1; 7 nucleotides align to TRBD2. The length of the CDR3 is 16 residues. Losses at the gene ends were 1 base for V and 5 bases for J; bases not matched to a gene: 8. CDR1 MGHDK and CDR2 SYGVNS come from the germline V gene. DNA of the CDR3: TGTGCCAGCAGTGAATTTGGAGCGGGGCGGAACAATGAGCAGTTCTTC. It codes for CASSEFGAGRNNEQFF.

Comment on this clone: Other DNA sequences of this sample code for an identical CDR3. The rearrangement joins TRBV30 to TRBJ1-5; the D is unclear. Looked up from germline, CDR1 is GTSNPN and CDR2 is SVGIG (reference sequence). Trimming pared 0 bases from V and 5 bases from J, leaving 8 bases between. CDR3 size: 13 residues. The CDR3 reads CAWSVRVDQPQHF. CDR3 nucleotides: TGTGCCTGGAGTGTGAGGGTGGATCAGCCCCAGCATTTT.